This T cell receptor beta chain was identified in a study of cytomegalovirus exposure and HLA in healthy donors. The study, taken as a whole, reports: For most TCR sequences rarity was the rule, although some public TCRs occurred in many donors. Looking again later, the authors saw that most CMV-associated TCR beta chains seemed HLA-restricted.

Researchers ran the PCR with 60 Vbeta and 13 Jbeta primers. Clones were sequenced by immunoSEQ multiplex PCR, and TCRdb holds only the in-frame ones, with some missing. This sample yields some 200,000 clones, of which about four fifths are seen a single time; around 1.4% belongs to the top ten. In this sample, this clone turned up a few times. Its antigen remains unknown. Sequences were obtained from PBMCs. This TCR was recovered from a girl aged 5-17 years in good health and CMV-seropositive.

CDR3 sequence: CASSQARGNSYEQYF. The CDR3 DNA is TGTGCCAGCAGCCAAGCACGAGGTAACTCCTACGAGCAGTACTTC. The chain employs TRBV14 and TRBJ2-7; unclear D gene. Germline V CDR1 and CDR2: SGHDN, FVKESK. The CDR3 is 15 amino acids. Between the trimmed V and J ends, which lost 1 base and 0 bases, there was a span of 10 bases.